This T cell receptor (beta chain) originates from a study of cytomegalovirus exposure and HLA in healthy donors. For the study at large: Among the approximately 370 donors who were genotyped, about 80% fell in the genetic ancestry cluster that is associated with self-reported Caucasian donors. Study-level findings and limits: A later analysis found most CMV-associated TCR beta chains apparently HLA-restricted. Being productive about 87% or about 30% of the time was typical of most TCR beta V segments in an earlier analysis. In presence/absence analyses, roughly uniform sequencing depth across donors was assumed.

This CDR3 region has 15 residues. Germline V lookup: CDR1 SNHLY, CDR2 FYNNEI. V gave up 6 bases and J gave up 5 bases; unmatched junction bases: 12. A word on this clone: Its antigen is unknown.

The PCR contained 60 Vbeta and 13 Jbeta primers. Some clones are missing from TCRdb's copy, which holds only in-frame ones; the method was immunoSEQ multiplex PCR. Of roughly 61,000 clones listed, 80% are singletons. This TCR came from a male donor in good health and CMV-seronegative. The rearrangement links TRBV2 to TRBJ2-5; 7 nucleotides align to TRBD2. Sequenced sample: PBMCs. CDR3 amino acids: CASSRLAVGLETQYF. The CDR3 coding sequence is TGTGCCAGCAGCCGACTAGCCGTTGGTCTTGAGACCCAGTACTTC. Full variable domain (rest looked up from reference TRBV2 and TRBJ2-5): EPEVTQTPSHQVTQMGQEVILRCVPISNHLYFYWYRQILGQKVEFLVSFYNNEISEKSEIFDDQFSVERPDGSNFTLKIRSTKLEDSAMYFCASSRLAVGLETQYFGPGTRLLVL.